The 29 T cell receptor beta chains listed next were all sequenced from one sample in a study of graft-versus-host responses after intestinal transplantation (dated by TCRdb to 2020 to 2022). Preparation of the library involved the immunoSEQ multiplex PCR assay. The clones in this table, taken by TCRdb from immuneACCESS, are in-frame only. Not every clone is retained; where verified, under half of the shortfall comes from an unresolved V gene, and the cause of the rest is unknown. The sample has about 25,000 clones on record, just over 90% of them singletons. The ten largest clones take up 0.45% to 0.6% of the sample. The sample consisted of PBMCs, taken 18 days after transplant. Receptor source: a human patient who received an intestinal transplant, so some T cells may come from the graft donor.

The chain combines TRBV7-9 with TRBJ1-1; D is possibly TRBD1 (6 bases). The germline V and J ends were trimmed by 1 base and 4 bases, with 10 bases remaining between them. Per the germline V gene, CDR1 is SEHNR and CDR2 is FQNEAQ (reference sequence). The CDR3 is 14 amino acids. CDR3 region: CASSLVGRGTEAFF. The CDR3 nucleotides are TGTGCCAGCAGCTTAGTGGGCAGGGGCACTGAAGCTTTCTTT.

The CDR3 coding sequence is TGCGCCAGCAGCCCGGGACCTCCTAATGAGCAGTTCTTC. The encoded protein is CASSPGPPNEQFF. V gene TRBV5-1 combines with J gene TRBJ2-1; D might be TRBD1 or TRBD2, each matching 5 bases. Trimming removed 4 bases at V and 7 bases at J, with 12 bases between. Germline CDR1 and CDR2: SGHRS and YFSETQ. The CDR3 contains 13 residues.

V is TRBV5-1 and J is TRBJ2-7; weak D call: TRBD2 (6 bases). Germline CDR1 is SGHRS and CDR2 is YFSETQ. With 0 bases removed from V and 4 bases from J, the gap between germline ends came to 14 bases. The CDR3 loop spans 15 amino acids. CDR3 region: CASSLAEWGVYEQYF. In DNA, the CDR3 is TGCGCCAGCAGCTTGGCCGAATGGGGGGTTTACGAGCAGTACTTC.

The rearrangement joins TRBV7-6 to TRBJ1-2; 7 bases align to TRBD1. The ends lost 5 bases at V and 5 bases at J; junction bases unmatched: 11. This CDR3 spans 15 amino acids. CDR1 is SGHVS and CDR2 is FNYEAQ in the germline V gene. The CDR3 DNA is TGTGCCAGCAGCGCTACAGGGGCTGAAGGATATGGCTACACCTTC. Amino acids: CASSATGAEGYGYTF.

The chain has TRBV25-1 and TRBJ1-1; TRBD1 matches 7 bases. Germline V CDR1 and CDR2: MGHDK, SYGVNS. V was clipped by 3 bases and J by 11 bases; unmatched bases: 9. This CDR3 is built from 13 residues. Here the CDR3 DNA reads TGTGCCAGCAGTGAGACAGGGTTAAGTCGGGCTTTCTTT. This sequence encodes CASSETGLSRAFF. The variable domain in full, completed from reference TRBV25-1 and TRBJ1-1, reads EADIYQTPRYLVIGTGKKITLECSQTMGHDKMYWYQQDPGMELHLIHYSYGVNSTEKGDLSSESTVSRIRTEHFPLTLESARPSHTSQYLCASSETGLSRAFFGQGTRLTVV.

This chain links TRBV6-6 with TRBJ1-2; D is ambiguous. Germline V gene sequence: CDR1 MNHNY, CDR2 SVGAGI (reference sequence). This CDR3 spans 16 amino acids. Trimming took 5 bases from V and 0 from J, leaving 16 bases between them. The CDR3 DNA reads as TGTGCCAGCAGTCACCCGAGGGAAGGGCCTAACTATGGCTACACCTTC. As protein: CASSHPREGPNYGYTF.

J is TRBJ2-2 and V is TRBV6-5, with unresolved D. Trimming shortened V by 2 bases and J by 6 bases, and 10 bases separated the two germline ends. The germline V gene has CDR1 MNHEY and CDR2 SVGAGI. The CDR3 loop spans 14 amino acids. The CDR3 loop is CASSYTPSSGELFF. DNA of the CDR3: TGTGCCAGCAGTTACACACCTAGTTCCGGGGAGCTGTTTTTT.

The rearrangement links TRBV7-8 to TRBJ2-2; possible D gene TRBD2, 5 bases. Germline CDR1 and CDR2: SGHVS and FQNEAQ. This CDR3 is built from 15 residues. The germline V and J ends were trimmed by 5 bases and 0 bases, with 10 bases remaining between them. This CDR3 reads CASSQSDSNTGELFF. CDR3 in DNA: TGTGCCAGCAGCCAATCGGACTCGAACACCGGGGAGCTGTTTTTT.

V and J are TRBV30 and TRBJ2-5, with 9 positions matching TRBD1. Germline-derived CDR1 and CDR2 are GTSNPN and SVGIG (reference sequence). There are 13 residues in the CDR3. After removal of 5 bases from V and 3 bases from J, the junction contained 4 bases not matched to a gene. DNA for the CDR3: TGTGCCTGGGCCCGGGACAGGGAAGAGACCCAGTACTTC. Its translation: CAWARDREETQYF.

The chain links TRBV7-9 to TRBJ1-3, with D unresolved. This CDR3 is 14 amino acids long. Germline CDR1 SEHNR, CDR2 FQNEAQ (reference sequence). V shed 5 bases and J shed 2 bases, with 10 bases lying between them. The CDR3 nucleotides are TGTGCCAGCAGCCAGACCGCCCCTGGAAACACCATATATTTT. Its translation: CASSQTAPGNTIYF.

The rearrangement joins TRBV7-2 to TRBJ1-6, with D maybe TRBD1 (6 bases). CDR3 size: 15 residues. Germline V gene lookup returns CDR1 SGHTA and CDR2 FQGNSA. V was shortened by 6 bases and J by 9 bases, with 18 bases between the two germline ends. The CDR3 DNA reads as TGTGCCAGCAGTTCCTCGACAGGTCGGGGTTCACCCCTCCACTTT. Its protein product is CASSSSTGRGSPLHF.

The J gene is TRBJ1-6, the V gene TRBV6-6; a weak D match, TRBD1 (5 bases). The CDR3 runs to 16 residues. Germline V lookup: CDR1 MNHNY, CDR2 SVGAGI (reference sequence). Trimming took 6 bases from V and 2 from J, leaving 14 bases between them. The CDR3 DNA is TGTGCCAGCAGCCCCACAGGCGGGGCCTATAATTCACCCCTCCACTTT. Protein product: CASSPTGGAYNSPLHF.

The chain joins TRBV14 to TRBJ2-7; D remains ambiguous. The CDR3 totals 14 residues. V gave up 5 bases and J gave up 4 bases, with 15 bases separating them. CDR1 and CDR2 (germline): SGHDN, FVKESK. CDR3 nucleotide sequence: TGTGCCAGCAGCAACAACCTTAGGTGGTACGAGCAGTACTTC. Its protein is CASSNNLRWYEQYF.

This clone was found a few times. Other DNA sequences in this sample translate to the same CDR3. The V and J genes are TRBV29-1 and TRBJ2-3; TRBD1 matches 9 bases. The CDR3 loop spans 13 amino acids. Trimming removed 4 bases from V and 1 base from J; junction bases left unmatched: 0. Germline CDR1 SQVTM, CDR2 ANQGSEA. The CDR3 region has the DNA TGCAGCGTTGGGACAGGGGGCACAGATACGCAGTATTTT. Translation: CSVGTGGTDTQYF.

The chain has TRBV7-6 and TRBJ2-5; D ambiguous. The CDR3 runs to 12 residues. V was trimmed by 4 bases and J by 3 bases, leaving 6 bases between them. The germline V gene encodes CDR1 SGHVS and CDR2 FNYEAQ. The CDR3 DNA is TGTGCCAGCAGCTCCCCCAAAGAGACCCAGTACTTC. Protein: CASSSPKETQYF.

The chain is built from TRBV6-1 and TRBJ1-5, with unresolved D. Trimming removed 4 bases from V and 0 bases from J, with 4 bases in between. Germline CDR1 reads MNHNS; CDR2 reads SASEGT. The CDR3 is 13 residues long. For the CDR3, the DNA is TGTGCCAGCAGTGGGAATAGCAATCAGCCCCAGCATTTT. Amino acids: CASSGNSNQPQHF.

The V gene is TRBV7-6, the J gene TRBJ2-3; D may be TRBD2 (5 bases). The CDR3 has 12 amino acids. CDR1 and CDR2 (germline): SGHVS, FNYEAQ. V dropped 5 bases and J dropped 4 bases, with 7 bases sitting between them. Written as DNA, the CDR3 is TGTGCCAGCAGCCTGGAGGCAGATACGCAGTATTTT. Translating it yields CASSLEADTQYF.

The J gene is TRBJ1-4, the V gene TRBV15; the match to TRBD1 covers 7 bases. Trimming at V came to 3 bases and at J to 8 bases, leaving 9 bases not matched to a gene. Germline V gene lookup returns CDR1 LNHNV and CDR2 YYDKDF (reference sequence). The CDR3 covers 15 residues. CDR3 DNA: TGTGCCACCAGCAGTCCACAGGGGAACAGGGAAAAACTGTTTTTT. This codes for CATSSPQGNREKLFF.

V and J are TRBV19 and TRBJ2-5; TRBD1 matches 7 bases. Germline assignment: CDR1 LNHDA and CDR2 SQIVND (reference sequence). With 8 bases clipped from V and 2 bases from J, the junction kept 8 bases outside the gene matches. CDR3 length: 14 residues. The CDR3 spells CASAIGTAQETQYF. CDR3 nucleotides: TGTGCCAGTGCGATCGGGACAGCTCAAGAGACCCAGTACTTC.

The chain links TRBV19 to TRBJ2-3, with a weak D call TRBD1 (5 bases). Germline V gene lookup returns CDR1 LNHDA and CDR2 SQIVND (reference sequence). This CDR3 comprises 13 residues. V was cut by 10 bases and J by 2 bases, with 13 bases left in between. In nucleotides, the CDR3 is TGTGCCACCTCTCAGGGCCTCACAGATACGCAGTATTTT. Translation: CATSQGLTDTQYF. The entire variable domain, with the rest obtained from reference TRBV19 and TRBJ2-3, is as follows: DGGITQSPKYLFRKEGQNVTLSCEQNLNHDAMYWYRQDPGQGLRLIYYSQIVNDFQKGDIAEGYSVSREKKESFPLTVTSAQKNPTAFYLCATSQGLTDTQYFGPGTRLTVL.

The J gene is TRBJ2-5, the V gene TRBV4-2; no clear D gene. Germline CDR1 LGHNA, CDR2 YNFKEQ. Trimming took off 1 base at V and 5 bases at J, with 17 bases between the two ends. The CDR3 contains 16 residues. CDR3 bases: TGTGCCAGCAGCCAAGCCGCGAGACTCGAGTTGGAGACCCAGTACTTC. It codes for CASSQAARLELETQYF.

The chain recombines TRBV5-8 with TRBJ2-1, with TRBD2 identical over 7 bases. Germline V gene lookup returns CDR1 SGHTS and CDR2 YDEGEE. With V trimmed by 1 base and J by 4 bases, 2 bases remained unmatched. The CDR3 covers 14 residues. In DNA form, the CDR3 reads TGTGCCAGCAGCTTGAACGGGGGGTACAATGAGCAGTTCTTC. It codes for CASSLNGGYNEQFF.

V usage is TRBV4-2 and J usage is TRBJ2-3; D is possibly TRBD2 (6 bases). The V end was cut by 0 bases, the J end by 6 bases, with 13 bases between. Germline V gives CDR1 LGHNA, CDR2 YNFKEQ. The CDR3 covers 15 residues. CDR3 nucleotides: TGTGCCAGCAGCCAAGATGGGGAGGAAGGGGATACGCAGTATTTT. Translated, it gives CASSQDGEEGDTQYF.

This chain links TRBV11-3 with TRBJ2-7; D not resolved. CDR1 and CDR2 from the germline V gene are SGHNT and YENEEA. There are 14 residues in the CDR3. V lost 2 bases and J 3 bases, leaving 11 bases between the germline ends. The CDR3 DNA follows: TGTGCCAGCAGCTTAAACCCCCGGTACTACGAGCAGTACTTC. The encoded protein is CASSLNPRYYEQYF.

V usage is TRBV7-9 and J usage is TRBJ2-5; TRBD1 matches 8 bases. The CDR3 length is 15 residues. Germline trimming cut 5 bases from V and 3 bases from J; bases unmatched to any gene: 8. CDR1 and CDR2 from the germline V gene are SEHNR and FQNEAQ (reference sequence). The CDR3 DNA follows: TGTGCCAGCAGCGAACAGGGGGATTGGGAAGAGACCCAGTACTTC. Translating it yields CASSEQGDWEETQYF.

The genes are TRBV6-1 and TRBJ2-6; no clear D gene. V lost 3 bases and J lost 0, with 6 bases in between. This CDR3 has 15 residues. The germline V gene encodes CDR1 MNHNS and CDR2 SASEGT. The CDR3 DNA sequence: TGTGCCAGCAGTGATATTCCCTCTGGGGCCAACGTCCTGACTTTC. Translated, it gives CASSDIPSGANVLTF.

This chain connects TRBV19 to TRBJ2-7; 8 nucleotides agree with TRBD1. CDR1 and CDR2 from the germline V gene are LNHDA and SQIVND (reference sequence). Unmatched junction bases numbered 7, after V lost 3 bases and J lost 6 bases. The CDR3 is made up of 14 amino acids. This CDR3 is CASSIWTGNGEQYF. The CDR3 nucleotides are TGTGCCAGTAGTATTTGGACAGGGAATGGCGAGCAGTACTTC.

The chain employs TRBV7-2 and TRBJ1-5; D call uncertain. Germline V CDR1 and CDR2: SGHTA, FQGNSA. This CDR3 is 13 amino acids long. Trimming cost V 1 base and J 4 bases, with 5 bases left between them. The CDR3 loop is CASSLVQNQPQHF. The CDR3, as DNA: TGTGCCAGCAGCTTAGTACAGAATCAGCCCCAGCATTTT.

This clone was seen a single time. The genes are TRBV5-1 and TRBJ2-7; 9 bases line up with TRBD1. The CDR3 has 16 amino acids. The ends lost 4 bases at V and 4 bases at J; junction bases unmatched: 12. CDR1 is SGHRS, CDR2 YFSETQ, per germline. The DNA of the CDR3 is TGCGCCAGCAGCCGCCTGGGACAGGGCCTCCTATACGAGCAGTACTTC. Amino acid sequence: CASSRLGQGLLYEQYF.